This T cell receptor beta chain emerged from a study of shared clonotypes between healthy human individuals. Trimming pared 5 bases from V and 2 bases from J, leaving 12 bases between. The CDR3 length is 14 residues. Germline V gene lookup returns CDR1 SEHNR and CDR2 FQNEAQ (reference sequence). Naive CD8 cells comprised CD45RO-negative, CCR7-positively selected cells, excluding terminally differentiated effector memory CD45RA+ cells. Every one of the donors was a Caucasian adult that lived in Nashville, Tennessee. Libraries were prepared by immunoSEQ multiplex PCR; TCRdb keeps only in-frame clonotypes and omits some of them. The data contain millions of clones, just under 95% of them singletons.

Input material: naive CD8+ T cells sorted from blood. The gene calls are TRBV7-9 and TRBJ2-5; possible D gene TRBD2, 6 bases. The TCR sequence derives from a man aged 18-30 years in good health. Here the CDR3 reads CASSETSGQETQYF. CDR3 nucleotides: TGTGCCAGCAGCGAGACTAGTGGACAAGAGACCCAGTACTTC.